This T cell receptor beta chain was identified in a study of T cells in localized non-small cell lung cancer. General study points: Higher blood T cell density tracked longer overall survival. The study detected a median 57 of the top 100 tumor clones in adjacent lung. Tumor trailed uninvolved adjacent lung in T cell clonality, which peaked there.

This CDR3 contains 15 residues. In germline, CDR1 is SSHAT, CDR2 FNYEAQ (reference sequence). Points on this clone: Its antigen remains unknown. A read error may account for a junction end that differs from germline.

Sequenced by immunoSEQ multiplex PCR; TCRdb stores in-frame clones only, minus some. The sample has tens of thousands of clones, around 90% seen once. The specimen was peripheral blood, collected before any cancer treatment. The chain has TRBV7-7 and TRBJ2-7; D is possibly TRBD1 or TRBD2 (5 bases each). This sequence originates from a man aged 40 to 70 with stage I squamous cell lung carcinoma. The CDR3 here is CASSLRAGTSYEQYF. The CDR3 DNA reads TGTGCTAGCAGCTTAAGGGCAGGGACCTCCTACGAGCAGTACTTC.